These 6 T cell receptor beta chains came from one sample sequenced in a study of T cells in localized non-small cell lung cancer. Sequenced by immunoSEQ multiplex PCR; TCRdb stores in-frame clones only, minus some. Of approximately 11,000 clones listed, more than 45% are singletons. The sequencing used lymph node tissue, collected before any cancer treatment. The receptors come from a woman aged 40-69 years with stage II squamous cell lung carcinoma.

This clone was observed a few times. The chain combines TRBV9 with TRBJ1-1; no firm D call. Deletions cut 2 bases from V and 0 bases from J, with 8 bases between. The CDR3 covers 14 residues. The germline V gene encodes CDR1 SGDLS and CDR2 YYNGEE. DNA of the CDR3: TGTGCCAGCAGCGTCGGGCAGCTGAACACTGAAGCTTTCTTT. Protein: CASSVGQLNTEAFF.

The chain links TRBV19 to TRBJ2-2; perhaps TRBD1 as D (6 bases). V was shortened by 8 bases and J by 1 base, with 11 bases between the two germline ends. The CDR3 has 14 amino acids. CDR1 LNHDA and CDR2 SQIVND come from the germline V gene (reference sequence). The CDR3 sequence: CASRRQVNTGELFF. CDR3 nucleotides: TGTGCCAGTCGGAGACAGGTGAACACCGGGGAGCTGTTTTTT.

Within the sample, this clone is medium-sized. The rearrangement links TRBV11-3 to TRBJ2-5; 7 bases agree with TRBD1. V gave up 2 bases and J gave up 3 bases; unmatched junction bases: 6. Germline V gene sequence: CDR1 SGHNT, CDR2 YENEEA. CDR3 size: 15 residues. This CDR3 reads CASSLSLDREETQYF. For the CDR3, the DNA is TGTGCCAGCAGCTTATCTCTAGACAGGGAAGAGACCCAGTACTTC.

V gene TRBV14 combines with J gene TRBJ1-2; no clear D. The germline V gene encodes CDR1 SGHDN and CDR2 FVKESK. V was clipped by 0 bases and J by 8 bases, with 10 bases between them. The CDR3 runs to 13 residues. The CDR3 reads CASSQDIGMGYTF. In nucleotides, the CDR3 is TGTGCCAGCAGCCAAGATATCGGGATGGGCTACACCTTC. The full variable domain, with the rest looked up from reference TRBV14 and TRBJ1-2, is EAGVTQFPSHSVIEKGQTVTLRCDPISGHDNLYWYRRVMGKEIKFLLHFVKESKQDESGMPNNRFLAERTGGTYSTLKVQPAELEDSGVYFCASSQDIGMGYTFGSGTRLTVV.

This sequence joins TRBV23-1 and TRBJ1-2, with D possibly matching TRBD1 (5 bases). TRBV23-1 is flagged as an ORF with uncertain function. V shed 1 base and J shed 8 bases, with 23 bases lying between them. The CDR3 length is 17 residues. In DNA form, the CDR3 reads TGCGCCAGCAGTCAATTAATTAATCACAGGTCGTTCCCGGGCTACACCTTC. Its translation: CASSQLINHRSFPGYTF.

J is TRBJ2-7 and V is TRBV11-3; D is possibly TRBD2 (6 bases). V lost 5 bases and J lost 2, with 16 bases in between. CDR1 is SGHNT and CDR2 is YENEEA in the germline V gene. CDR3 size: 15 residues. This CDR3 reads CASSQGLIGPYEQYF. As DNA, the CDR3 is TGTGCCAGCAGCCAGGGACTGATAGGGCCCTACGAGCAGTACTTC.